This TCR beta chain was captured by sequencing in a study of shared clonotypes between healthy human individuals. Clones were sequenced by immunoSEQ multiplex PCR, and TCRdb holds only the in-frame ones, with some missing. The top ten hold 0.25% to 0.35% of the sample, which has 630,000 or so clones, 98% seen once. The CDR3 has 16 amino acids. Looked up from germline, CDR1 is MNHEY and CDR2 is SMNVEV (reference sequence). V lost 5 bases to trimming and J lost 9 bases, with 23 bases between them. The naive CD8 subset, CD45RO-negative cells positively selected for CCR7, excluded terminally differentiated effector memory CD45RA+ cells.

This sequence originates from a man aged 25-45 years in good health. Specimen: naive CD8+ T cells sorted from blood. The chain couples TRBV27 to TRBJ2-1; D perhaps matches TRBD2 (6 bases). The CDR3 spells CASSPTLGGMVAEQFF. The DNA for the CDR3 is TGTGCCAGCAGTCCTACTTTAGGAGGGATGGTCGCTGAGCAGTTCTTC.